One T cell receptor beta chain is described in this entry. Its cognate antigen has yet to be identified. The input lacks base qualities; no much larger clone sits a single base away. The source of the sample is a study of T cell changes during pregnancy in multiple sclerosis (dated by TCRdb to 2018 to 2020). A note on the overall study: In women with multiple sclerosis, the researchers looked at how the T cell repertoire shifted as pregnancy progressed.

The library relied on the immunoSEQ multiplex PCR assay. TCRdb took over this immuneACCESS table, retaining in-frame rearrangements with V and J assigned. Such tables are incomplete; in checked studies, under half of the missing clones stem from an unresolved V gene, and the remainder is unexplained. The sample records some 80,000 clones, about nine tenths of which are singletons. Under 3% of the sample goes to the ten largest clones. The junction shows trimming of 5 bases on V and 8 bases on J, plus 12 bases between the germline ends. The CDR3 covers 13 residues, taking in both the cysteine and the phenylalanine. Only CDR3 DNA is held: 39 bases, read in frame from base 1. As encoded in the germline V gene, CDR1 is SGHNT while CDR2 is YENEEA.

Source: peripheral blood, taken in the first trimester of pregnancy. In this chain, TRBV11-3 is recombined with TRBJ1-4; the D gene remains uncertain. The sequence was obtained from a female donor with multiple sclerosis, enrolled in a pregnancy study. The nucleotide sequence reads TGTGCCAGCAGCACCCAGTTTTCAGAAAAACTGTTTTTT. Protein translation: CASSTQFSEKLFF. Here the CDR3 is joined to the reference TRBV11-3 and TRBJ1-4 genes, and the full variable domain is: EAGVVQSPRYKIIEKKQPVAFWCNPISGHNTLYWYLQNLGQGPELLIRYENEEAVDDSQLPKDRFSAERLKGVDSTLKIQPAELGDSAVYLCASSTQFSEKLFFGSGTQLSVL.